Following are 12 T cell receptor beta chains from one sample sequenced in a study of cytomegalovirus exposure and HLA in healthy donors. PCR amplification relied on 60 Vbeta primers (plus 13 Jbeta primers). Libraries were prepared by immunoSEQ multiplex PCR; TCRdb keeps only in-frame clonotypes and omits some of them. The table has roughly 120,000 clones, about four fifths seen once. The sequenced sample consisted of PBMCs. The receptors were sampled from a woman aged 18-30 years in good health and CMV-seronegative.

This clone has a single count. V is TRBV2 and J is TRBJ1-2; D unclear. Trimming removed 5 bases from V and 4 bases from J, with 14 bases in between. The CDR3 is 14 amino acids. Germline V lookup: CDR1 SNHLY, CDR2 FYNNEI. DNA of the CDR3: TGTGCCAGCAGTTACAGCCCAGGTAGCTATGGCTACACCTTC. Translated: CASSYSPGSYGYTF.

The chain carries TRBV6-5 and TRBJ1-1; 7 bases line up with TRBD1. The junction had 8 bases not matched to a gene; V was cut back by 8 bases and J by 5 bases. Germline lookup yields CDR1 MNHEY and CDR2 SVGAGI. The CDR3 is 13 residues long. The DNA of the CDR3 is TGTGCCAGCCTCGCGACAGGGCGGACTGAAGCTTTCTTT. It translates to CASLATGRTEAFF.

The chain uses TRBV5-1 and TRBJ1-1; 7 bases map to TRBD1. The CDR3 runs to 14 residues. Germline trimming cut 4 bases from V and 1 base from J; bases unmatched to any gene: 4. Germline V gene lookup returns CDR1 SGHRS and CDR2 YFSETQ. The CDR3 region is CASSAGTENTEAFF. CDR3 bases: TGCGCCAGCAGCGCTGGGACAGAGAACACTGAAGCTTTCTTT.

This chain joins TRBV30 and TRBJ1-2, with 7 bases that match TRBD1. The CDR3 runs to 15 residues. Germline CDR1 and CDR2: GTSNPN and SVGIG (reference sequence). V lost 3 bases, J lost 7 bases, and 14 bases stayed unmatched. Here the CDR3 DNA reads TGTGCCTGGAGCGGAAGTGGACAGGCCGTGATTGGCTACACCTTC. Translated, it gives CAWSGSGQAVIGYTF.

A single count supports this clone. The chain joins TRBV7-9 to TRBJ1-4; a weak D match, TRBD1 (6 bases). The CDR3 is 14 amino acids. Trimming removed 8 bases from V and 5 bases from J, with 15 bases in between. CDR1 and CDR2 (germline): SEHNR, FQNEAQ (reference sequence). This CDR3 is CASRLQGGNEKLFF. The CDR3 region has the DNA TGTGCCAGCCGACTACAGGGCGGGAATGAAAAACTGTTTTTT.

V and J are TRBV30 and TRBJ1-6; TRBD1 agrees at 8 bases. This CDR3 is built from 11 residues. CDR1 and CDR2 (germline): GTSNPN, SVGIG (reference sequence). The ends lost 8 bases at V and 10 bases at J; junction bases unmatched: 4. The CDR3 here is CATDRDSPLHF. The DNA for the CDR3 is TGTGCCACGGACAGGGACTCACCCCTCCACTTT.

This clone was recorded a few times. V usage is TRBV7-2 and J usage is TRBJ2-1; unclear D gene. Germline V lookup: CDR1 SGHTA, CDR2 FQGNSA. This CDR3 region has 13 residues. Trimming removed 1 base at V and 9 bases at J, with 10 bases between. Here the CDR3 reads CASSLERVSEQFF. CDR3 bases: TGTGCCAGCAGCTTAGAACGGGTTAGTGAGCAGTTCTTC.

The chain joins TRBV4-1 to TRBJ1-5, with TRBD1 identical over 7 bases. V gave up 0 bases and J gave up 6 bases; unmatched junction bases: 8. This CDR3 region has 16 residues. Germline lookup yields CDR1 MGHRA and CDR2 YSYEKL. The CDR3 nucleotides are TGCGCCAGCAGCCAAGATCCCGACAGGGAAACTCAGCCCCAGCATTTT. Its translation is CASSQDPDRETQPQHF.

CDR3 region: CATHPGQHRGGPQHF. CDR3 nucleotide sequence: TGTGCCACTCATCCAGGACAGCACCGGGGGGGGCCCCAGCATTTT. This sequence joins TRBV15 and TRBJ1-5; D perhaps matches TRBD1 (6 bases). The CDR3 has 15 residues. V lost 9 bases, J lost 9 bases, and 24 bases lay in between. Germline V gives CDR1 LNHNV, CDR2 YYDKDF (reference sequence). Variable domain in full (rest from reference TRBV15 and TRBJ1-5): DAMVIQNPRYQVTQFGKPVTLSCSQTLNHNVMYWYQQKSSQAPKLLFHYYDKDFNNEADTPDNFQSRRPNTSFCFLDIRSPGLGDTAMYLCATHPGQHRGGPQHFGDGTRLSIL.

This sequence joins TRBV2 and TRBJ2-7; D not resolved. Trimming stripped 6 bases from V and 2 bases from J, with 14 bases between. Germline V gene lookup returns CDR1 SNHLY and CDR2 FYNNEI. The CDR3 consists of 14 residues. The CDR3 DNA sequence: TGTGCCAGCAGCCCCACGGTAACCCCCTACGAGCAGTACTTC. Encoded protein: CASSPTVTPYEQYF.

This clone turned up a few times. This chain joins TRBV7-9 and TRBJ1-2; 8 bases align to TRBD1. Germline V gene data show CDR1 as SEHNR and CDR2 as FQNEAQ (reference sequence). The CDR3 has 15 amino acids. J was trimmed by 4 bases and V by 3 bases; bases with no gene match: 7. CDR3 sequence reads: CASSLSMGQAYGYTF. The CDR3 nucleotides read TGTGCCAGCAGCTTGTCTATGGGACAGGCCTATGGCTACACCTTC.

This clone was detected only a few times. The rearrangement links TRBV4-1 to TRBJ1-5; no clear D. Germline V lookup: CDR1 MGHRA, CDR2 YSYEKL. Trimming shortened V by 1 base and J by 0 bases, and 10 bases separated the two germline ends. This CDR3 is 16 amino acids long. The CDR3 loop reads CASSQVMGGSNQPQHF. CDR3 nucleotide sequence: TGCGCCAGCAGCCAAGTAATGGGAGGTAGCAATCAGCCCCAGCATTTT.